The entry below describes one TCR beta chain. Generated by immunoSEQ multiplex PCR, the TCRdb table keeps only in-frame clones and is missing some. The sample includes about 150,000 clones, about 91% of them seen just once. The data were taken from a study of T cell responses to AZD1222 COVID-19 vaccine. Germline V gives CDR1 MNHEY, CDR2 SVGAGI. CDR3 length equals 15 residues. V shed 1 base, J shed 7 bases, and the junction held 10 bases outside the gene matches. The rearrangement links TRBV6-5 to TRBJ2-7, with 7 nucleotides matching TRBD1. This clonotype was obtained from an adult in good health. The specimen was peripheral blood, collected on day 0 of AZD1222 vaccination. The CDR3 DNA follows: TGTGCCAGCAGTTACTTGACAGGGTTTGGTCGGGAGCAGTACTTC. Translating it yields CASSYLTGFGREQYF.